This T cell receptor (beta chain) is drawn from a study of CD8 T cells in ankylosing spondylitis. Whole-study results and caveats: What seemed typical of ankylosing spondylitis blood was a TCR beta motif built from roughly eight highly homologous variants. The clones that were linked to disease were reported to be significantly enriched in matched synovial fluid samples from ankylosing spondylitis patients.

With 5 bases removed from V and 5 bases from J, the gap between germline ends came to 15 bases. The CDR3 totals 15 residues. CDR1 MNHNS and CDR2 SASEGT come from the germline V gene. A note on this clonotype: Its antigen remains unidentified.

Via MiXCR, TCRdb re-called the 5' RACE reads, giving one row per CDR3 protein. The sample yields under 850,000 distinct CDR3 sequences, around 20% seen once. Sequencing was performed on blood, either unsorted or a sorted T cell fraction (not recorded which). The TCR sequence derives from a male donor with ankylosing spondylitis. The chain employs TRBV6-1 and TRBJ1-4; D gene uncertain. CDR3 sequence (DNA): TGTGCCAGCAGTCCCTGGACGGACCCGAATGAAAAACTGTTTTTT. Protein sequence: CASSPWTDPNEKLFF.